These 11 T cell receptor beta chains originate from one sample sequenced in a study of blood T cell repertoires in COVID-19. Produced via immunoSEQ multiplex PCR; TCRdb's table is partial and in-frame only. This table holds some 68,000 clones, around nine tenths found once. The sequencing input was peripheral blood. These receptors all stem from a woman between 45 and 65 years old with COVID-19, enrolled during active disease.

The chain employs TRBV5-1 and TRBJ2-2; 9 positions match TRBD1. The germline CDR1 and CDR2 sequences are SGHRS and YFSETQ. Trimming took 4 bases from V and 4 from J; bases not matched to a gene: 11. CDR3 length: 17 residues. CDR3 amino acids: CASSGRTGVGATGELFF. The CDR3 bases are TGCGCCAGCAGCGGAAGGACAGGGGTCGGCGCCACCGGGGAGCTGTTTTTT.

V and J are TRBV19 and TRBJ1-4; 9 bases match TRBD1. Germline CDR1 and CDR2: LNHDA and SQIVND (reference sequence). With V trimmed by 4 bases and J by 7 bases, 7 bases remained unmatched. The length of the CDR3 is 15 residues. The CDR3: CASSTGTGNVEKLFF. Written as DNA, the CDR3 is TGTGCCAGTAGTACCGGGACAGGGAACGTTGAAAAACTGTTTTTT.

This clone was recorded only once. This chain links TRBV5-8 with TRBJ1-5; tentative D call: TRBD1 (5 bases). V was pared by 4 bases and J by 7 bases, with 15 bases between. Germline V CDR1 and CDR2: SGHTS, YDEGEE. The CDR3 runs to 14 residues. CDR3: CASSADAGFQPQHF. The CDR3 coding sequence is TGTGCCAGCAGCGCGGACGCAGGGTTCCAGCCCCAGCATTTT.

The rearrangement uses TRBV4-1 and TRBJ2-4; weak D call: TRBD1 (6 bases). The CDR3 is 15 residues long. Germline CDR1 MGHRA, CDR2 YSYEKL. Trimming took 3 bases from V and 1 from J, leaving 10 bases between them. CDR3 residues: CASSQQGMAKNIQYF. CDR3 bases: TGCGCCAGCAGCCAGCAGGGGATGGCCAAAAACATTCAGTACTTC.

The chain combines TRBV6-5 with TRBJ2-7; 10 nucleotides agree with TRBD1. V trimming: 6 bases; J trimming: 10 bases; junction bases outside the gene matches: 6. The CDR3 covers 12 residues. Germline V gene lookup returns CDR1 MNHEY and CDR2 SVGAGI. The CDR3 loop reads CASSRGTGDQYF. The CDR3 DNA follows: TGTGCCAGCAGCCGGGGGACAGGGGATCAGTACTTC.

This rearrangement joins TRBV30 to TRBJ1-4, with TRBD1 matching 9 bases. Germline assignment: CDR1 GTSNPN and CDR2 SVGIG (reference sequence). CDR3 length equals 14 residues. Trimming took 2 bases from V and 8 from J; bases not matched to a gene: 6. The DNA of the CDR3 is TGTGCCTGGAGTATAGCGACAGGGGGAGAAAAACTGTTTTTT. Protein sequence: CAWSIATGGEKLFF.

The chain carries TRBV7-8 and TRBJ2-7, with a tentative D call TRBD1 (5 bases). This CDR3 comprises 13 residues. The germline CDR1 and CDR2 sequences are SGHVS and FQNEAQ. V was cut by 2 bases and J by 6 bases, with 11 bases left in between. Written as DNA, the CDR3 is TGTGCCAGCAGCTTAAGGACATCGGGCGAGCAGTACTTC. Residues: CASSLRTSGEQYF.

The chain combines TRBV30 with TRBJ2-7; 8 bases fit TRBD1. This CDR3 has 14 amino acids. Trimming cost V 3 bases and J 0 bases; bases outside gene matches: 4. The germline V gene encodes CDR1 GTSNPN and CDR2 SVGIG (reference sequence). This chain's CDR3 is CAWSRQGNSYEQYF. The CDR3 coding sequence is TGTGCCTGGAGCAGACAGGGGAACTCCTACGAGCAGTACTTC.

The CDR3 sequence: CASLGGGLNTGELFF. CDR3 coding DNA: TGTGCCTCTCTTGGGGGCGGGCTGAACACCGGGGAGCTGTTTTTT. The chain couples TRBV30 to TRBJ2-2, with D possibly being TRBD1 (6 bases). This CDR3 comprises 15 residues. Per the germline V gene, CDR1 is GTSNPN and CDR2 is SVGIG (reference sequence). The V end lost 7 bases, the J end lost 1 base, and 16 bases lay between the germline ends.

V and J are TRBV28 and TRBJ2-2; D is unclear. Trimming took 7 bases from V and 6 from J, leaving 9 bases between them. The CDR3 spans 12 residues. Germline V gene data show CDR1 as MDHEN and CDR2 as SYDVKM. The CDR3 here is CASNPVSGELFF. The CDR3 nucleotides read TGTGCCAGCAACCCGGTCTCCGGGGAGCTGTTTTTT. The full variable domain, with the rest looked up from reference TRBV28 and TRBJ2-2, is DVKVTQSSRYLVKRTGEKVFLECVQDMDHENMFWYRQDPGLGLRLIYFSYDVKMKEKGDIPEGYSVSREKKERFSLILESASTNQTSMYLCASNPVSGELFFGEGSRLTVL.

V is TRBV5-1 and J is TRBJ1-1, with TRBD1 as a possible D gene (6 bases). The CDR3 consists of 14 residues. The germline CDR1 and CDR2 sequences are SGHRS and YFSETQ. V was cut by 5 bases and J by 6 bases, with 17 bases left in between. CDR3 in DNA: TGCGCCAGCAGACCATCAGGGGATATGGCTGAAGCTTTCTTT. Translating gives CASRPSGDMAEAFF.